The clone carrying this T cell receptor (beta chain) was observed a few times. Its matching antigen is unknown. This specimen belongs to a study of T-cell reconstitution after alpha-beta-depleted transplantation in children. Unique molecular identifiers tagged the TCRbeta library. One entry per CDR3 protein results from TCRdb running MiXCR on the PCR reads. The sample records roughly 420,000 distinct CDR3 sequences, 15% to 20% being singletons. Study-wide findings and caveats: The origin of alpha-beta T cells about two months after transplant was reportedly several hundred expanded graft clones. T-cell numbers and diversity, one year after transplant, stemmed largely from T cells that were newly produced. There were some patients whose high TCRbeta diversity at day 60 came from surviving recipient T cells and thymic progenitors.

Sequencing was performed on PBMCs, mostly from graft donor cells, taken 360 days after TCRalphabeta/CD19-depleted stem cell transplant. The clonotype was recovered from a boy under two years old who had a stem cell transplant for Wiskott-Aldrich syndrome, so the T cells may come from the graft donor.

The CDR3 protein is CASSLGGPGQPQHF. CDR3 sequence (DNA): TGCGCCAGCAGCTTGGGGGGTCCGGGTCAGCCCCAGCATTTT. V gene TRBV5-1 combines with J gene TRBJ1-5, with unresolved D. V dropped 0 bases and J dropped 6 bases, with 10 bases sitting between them. Germline V lookup: CDR1 SGHRS, CDR2 YFSETQ. The CDR3 sequence is 14 residues long.